Detailed here is one T cell receptor (beta chain). Its antigen is not identified. This same CDR3 is encoded by further DNA sequences in the sample. The data belong to a study of PD-L1 blockade in urothelial cancer. Background on the study: Blood analysis occurred 3 weeks (second dose) and 6 weeks after treatment start. The study, taken as a whole, reports: Durable-benefit patients showed greater tumor-associated blood clone expansion at 3 weeks.

Time point specified: peripheral blood 6 weeks after treatment start. The diagnosis in patients was locally advanced or metastatic urothelial carcinoma. This CDR3 is 13 amino acids long. V shed 2 bases and J shed 5 bases, with 9 bases lying between them. CDR1 is LNHDA, CDR2 SQIVND, per germline (reference sequence). Here immunoSEQ multiplex PCR was the method, and the copy in TCRdb shows in-frame clones only, minus some. Of about 90,000 clones detected, around four fifths appear once; the ten largest clones hold approximately 8.4%. This receptor was identified in a man aged 70-80 years with urothelial cancer. The sequencing used PBMCs, collected around atezolizumab (anti-PD-L1) treatment. The chain carries TRBV19 and TRBJ2-5; D may be TRBD1 (5 bases). The CDR3 region has the DNA TGTGCCAGTAGTATAAGGCAGGGCGAGACCCAGTACTTC. It is translated as CASSIRQGETQYF.